The source of this T cell receptor beta chain is a study of OX40 agonist ivuxolimab in advanced cancers. General notes on the study: Ivuxolimab was an agonistic, fully human IgG2 monoclonal antibody directed against OX40 (CD134), a costimulatory receptor. Of the roughly 50 dose-escalation patients, hepatocellular carcinoma was present in roughly 19, melanoma in around 15, renal cell carcinoma in 9 and head and neck cancer in 9. Peripheral TCRbeta sequencing was intended to test whether TCR sequence diversity was altered and clonal T-cell expansion was caused by ivuxolimab. The paper describes the monotherapy dose-escalation part (N = 52 patients) of the phase I trial of ivuxolimab. In the dose-escalation cohort, 65% to 85% of patients were male, and the mean age was roughly 60 years with a range of about 20 to 80. Patients were allowed to have had prior anti-PD-1, anti-PD-L1 or anti-CTLA-4 therapy, and approximately 39% of the dose-escalation patients had been treated with checkpoint inhibitors. Partial responses were achieved by three dose-escalation patients, of whom one had hepatocellular carcinoma and two had cutaneous melanoma. Intravenous ivuxolimab was administered to patients every 2 weeks at six dose levels: 0.01, 0.1, 0.3, 1.5, 3 and 10 mg/kg.

With respect to this clone: Its antigen is currently not known. Base qualities are not provided; no much larger clone lies one nucleotide away.

The CDR3 measures 13 amino acids from cysteine to phenylalanine. Only CDR3 DNA remains: 39 bases, in frame from the first base. Via the germline V gene (reference sequence), CDR1 is LNHDA and CDR2 SQIVND. Cut back by 10 bases and 5 bases, the V and J ends lie 17 bases apart. Genomic DNA was extracted from sorted cells for sequencing of the TCRbeta CDR3 region. TCRbeta CDR3 regions were sequenced using the immunoSEQ Assay. TCRdb limited this immuneACCESS table to in-frame rearrangements with V and J called. A share of clones is missing; checked studies link under half to unresolved V genes, and the rest is unexplained. This sample gives 52,000 or so clones in total; approximately 94% of them show up just once. Approximately 12% of the sample is held by the ten biggest clonotypes. The trial excluded patients who had a history of autoimmune disease or who were on systemic immunosuppression. Peripheral blood for TCR sequencing was collected from all dose cohorts at baseline, on cycle 4 day 1, and on cycle 7 day 1. Samples were obtained from an open-label, multicenter, first-in-human phase I dose-escalation trial of ivuxolimab. Adults with locally advanced or metastatic melanoma, renal cell carcinoma, hepatocellular carcinoma or head and neck squamous cell carcinoma were enrolled in the trial. CD4+ and CD8+ T cells were sorted separately from peripheral blood before TCR sequencing.

Overall study outcomes, separate from this receptor: At doses of 0.1 to 3.0 mg/kg, clonal expansion of both CD4+ and CD8+ blood T cells was observed from baseline to week 6. After ivuxolimab, CD8+ T cells had more expanded clones than CD4+ T cells on average. Low levels of normalized T-cell clonal expansion were also seen in some patients who did not respond. The antigen specificity of the clonally expanded peripheral T cells was not determined. In partial responders in the 0.1-3.0 mg/kg groups, normalized peripheral clonal expansion was found to be among the lowest, especially among CD8+ T cells.

Here the chain combines TRBV19 and TRBJ1-1; perhaps TRBD1 is the D gene, with 5 bases matching. The sequenced sample was CD4+ or CD8+ T cells sorted from blood, obtained in a trial of the OX40 agonist ivuxolimab. This TCR was recovered from an adult with an advanced solid tumor such as melanoma, head and neck, liver or kidney cancer. The base sequence is TGTGCCACCTCCTGGGGGTCGGGAACTGAAGCTTTCTTT. Its translation reads: CATSWGSGTEAFF.